The rows below give T cell receptor beta chains drawn from one sample of a study of regulatory T cells in long-lasting Graves disease. TCRdb reprocessed the multiplex PCR reads with MiXCR, giving one entry per CDR3 protein. Among about 530,000 distinct CDR3 sequences, 16% were seen once, and the ten largest hold roughly 25%. The same sample was also studied in work on T cells in Graves' hyperthyroidism and ophthalmopathy.

Sequenced here: peripheral blood mononuclear cells (PBMCs), sampled at new diagnosis, from a patient treated with antithyroid drugs. Source of these receptors: a woman aged 35-65 years with Graves disease. CDR3s include the opening cysteine and the closing phenylalanine or tryptophan. A D gene is named only where the DNA matches it firmly. Some rows mark clone size as missing; the rest say once, few, many or name a class of expanded clone.

clone_size | d_call | j_call | v_call | cdr3_aa | cdr3_nt
few | - | TRBJ1-2 | TRBV7-6 | CASSPQGSGYGYTF | TGTGCCAGCAGCCCCCAAGGTAGTGGCTATGGCTACACCTTC
- | - | TRBJ2-7 | TRBV20-1 | CSARDGRRSYEQYF | TGCAGTGCTAGAGATGGCAGGAGGTCCTACGAGCAGTACTTC
many | TRBD1 | TRBJ2-3 | TRBV10-2 | CASRQGASSTDTQYF | TGCGCCAGCAGACAGGGGGCCTCTAGCACAGATACGCAGTATTTT
- | TRBD1 | TRBJ1-2 | TRBV11-1 | CASRWDSLGITGYTF | TGCGCCAGCCGGTGGGACAGCCTAGGAATAACAGGCTACACCTTC
- | - | TRBJ2-1 | TRBV3-1 | CASRRRRGSNEQFF | TGTGCCAGCAGGAGACGCAGGGGATCCAATGAGCAGTTCTTC
many | - | TRBJ1-1 | TRBV18 | CASSRTTLTAEAFF | TGTGCCAGCTCACGGACCACCCTAACGGCTGAAGCTTTCTTT
- | - | TRBJ1-2 | TRBV6-7 | CASPPADFYGYTF | TGTGCCAGCCCCCCAGCGGATTTCTATGGCTACACCTTC
many | - | TRBJ2-7 | TRBV5-1 | CASSLGSGAYEQYF | TGTGCCAGCAGCTTGGGGTCAGGGGCCTACGAGCAGTACTTC
many | - | TRBJ2-3 | TRBV11-3 | CASSPRGEGTDTQYF | TGTGCCAGCAGCCCCAGGGGGGAGGGGACAGATACGCAGTATTTT
- | TRBD2 | TRBJ2-1 | TRBV29-1 | CRGKERGSYNEQFF | TGCAGGGGGAAGGAGCGGGGCTCCTACAATGAGCAGTTCTTC
few | - | TRBJ1-3 | TRBV20-1 | CSATTGASGNTIYF | TGCAGTGCAACGACAGGTGCCTCTGGAAACACCATATATTTT
few | - | TRBJ2-7 | TRBV18 | CASSPRRDWSSYEQYF | TGTGCCAGCTCACCAAGAAGAGACTGGAGCTCCTACGAGCAGTACTTC
- | - | TRBJ2-3 | TRBV4-1 | CASSQLLPGTNTDTQYF | TGCGCCAGCAGCCAACTATTACCCGGGACAAACACAGATACGCAGTATTTT
- | - | TRBJ2-7 | TRBV7-3 | CASSEGWGYEQYF | TGTGCCAGCAGCGAAGGTTGGGGTTACGAGCAGTACTTC
few | - | TRBJ1-2 | TRBV5-4 | CASSLDRISNYGYTF | TGTGCCAGCAGCCTAGACAGAATCTCAAACTATGGCTACACCTTC
few | TRBD1 | TRBJ2-2 | TRBV7-9 | CASSPPGQGPTGELFF | TGTGCCAGCAGCCCACCGGGACAGGGACCAACCGGGGAGCTGTTTTTT
many | - | TRBJ2-1 | TRBV20-1 | CRAAGYNEQFF | TGCAGGGCCGCAGGCTACAATGAGCAGTTCTTC
many | - | TRBJ1-1 | TRBV27 | CASSLSFGGLTNTEAFF | TGTGCCAGCAGTTTATCGTTCGGGGGGCTTACGAACACTGAAGCTTTCTTT
many | - | TRBJ1-2 | TRBV9 | CASSVDRSGLHYGYTF | TGTGCCAGCAGCGTAGATCGGTCGGGTCTGCACTATGGCTACACCTTC
- | - | TRBJ2-1 | TRBV29-1 | CSVVVGPLGSEQFF | TGCAGCGTTGTGGTGGGGCCCTTGGGGAGTGAGCAGTTCTTC
few | - | TRBJ1-5 | TRBV4-1 | CASSQDGRNQPQHF | TGCGCCAGCAGCCAGGACGGAAGGAATCAGCCCCAGCATTTT
many | TRBD1 | TRBJ2-3 | TRBV11-3 | CASSLIPGQGTDTQYF | TGTGCCAGCAGCTTAATACCGGGACAGGGCACAGATACGCAGTATTTT
many | TRBD1 | TRBJ2-1 | TRBV12-3/TRBV12-4 | CASSPPGQGANEQFF | TGTGCCAGCAGTCCCCCCGGACAGGGGGCAAATGAGCAGTTCTTC
few | - | TRBJ1-2 | TRBV4-1 | CASSQDSGVYYGYTF | TGCGCCAGCAGCCAAGATTCAGGGGTTTACTATGGCTACACCTTC
many | - | TRBJ2-7 | TRBV24-1 | CATCPPSYEQYF | TGTGCCACCTGCCCCCCTTCCTACGAGCAGTACTTC
- | TRBD1 | TRBJ2-5 | TRBV19 | CASSKSGGGQETQYF | TGTGCCAGTAGCAAATCAGGGGGCGGTCAAGAGACCCAGTACTTC
once | TRBD1 | TRBJ2-7 | TRBV5-5 | CASSSRLLQGKGNPGAYEQYF | TGTGCCAGCAGCTCCCGACTATTACAGGGGAAGGGTAATCCGGGCGCCTACGAGCAGTACTTC
- | TRBD1 | TRBJ1-1 | TRBV12-3/TRBV12-4 | CASRRGQGARSEAFF | TGTGCCAGCAGGAGAGGACAGGGGGCTAGGTCTGAAGCTTTCTTT
many | TRBD2 | TRBJ2-1 | TRBV28 | CASSVLATYEQFF | TGTGCCAGCAGTGTACTAGCGACTTATGAGCAGTTCTTC
- | - | TRBJ1-6 | TRBV4-2 | CASSQASSYNSPLHF | TGTGCCAGCAGCCAAGCCAGCTCCTATAATTCACCCCTCCACTTT
many | TRBD2 | TRBJ2-1 | TRBV6-1 | CASTGGLDEQFF | TGTGCCAGCACCGGGGGGTTGGATGAGCAGTTCTTC
many | TRBD1 | TRBJ1-2 | TRBV12-3/TRBV12-4 | CASRLPGTGPGGYTF | TGTGCCAGCAGGCTTCCCGGGACAGGTCCAGGTGGCTACACCTTC
- | - | TRBJ1-1 | TRBV6-1 | CASRETGRLGEAFF | TGTGCCAGCAGAGAAACAGGGAGGTTAGGTGAAGCTTTCTTT
few | TRBD1 | TRBJ2-5 | TRBV20-1 | CSAPRTGSLETQYF | TGCAGTGCGCCGCGGACAGGGAGTTTGGAGACCCAGTACTTC
- | TRBD1 | TRBJ2-5 | TRBV19 | CASSIGGGPKQETQYF | TGTGCCAGTAGTATAGGAGGGGGCCCTAAACAAGAGACCCAGTACTTC
few | - | TRBJ1-2 | TRBV19 | CASSNAATVGYGYTF | TGTGCCAGTAGTAACGCCGCGACAGTCGGCTATGGCTACACCTTC
many | - | TRBJ2-3 | TRBV5-1 | CSSPWRGPGDTQYF | TGCTCCAGCCCGTGGCGGGGTCCAGGAGATACGCAGTATTTT
- | - | TRBJ1-1 | TRBV4-1 | CASSQLQGTAFF | TGCGCCAGCAGCCAACTACAGGGAACGGCTTTCTTT
few | - | TRBJ1-1 | TRBV10-3 | CAISEPETEAFF | TGTGCCATCAGTGAACCCGAAACTGAAGCTTTCTTT
many | TRBD2 | TRBJ2-1 | TRBV18 | CASSPGLAGVGSYNEQFF | TGTGCCAGCTCACCCGGACTAGCGGGGGTCGGTTCCTACAATGAGCAGTTCTTC
many | - | TRBJ2-3 | TRBV6-1 | CASSEWGLRTDTQYF | TGTGCCAGCAGTGAATGGGGACTCCGCACAGATACGCAGTATTTT
- | - | TRBJ2-2 | TRBV7-9 | CASSWTGSLNTGELFF | TGTGCCAGCAGCTGGACGGGTTCGTTGAACACCGGGGAGCTGTTTTTT
- | TRBD2 | TRBJ2-1 | TRBV6-5 | CAISSSGGYYNEQFF | TGTGCCATCAGTTCTAGCGGGGGCTACTACAATGAGCAGTTCTTC